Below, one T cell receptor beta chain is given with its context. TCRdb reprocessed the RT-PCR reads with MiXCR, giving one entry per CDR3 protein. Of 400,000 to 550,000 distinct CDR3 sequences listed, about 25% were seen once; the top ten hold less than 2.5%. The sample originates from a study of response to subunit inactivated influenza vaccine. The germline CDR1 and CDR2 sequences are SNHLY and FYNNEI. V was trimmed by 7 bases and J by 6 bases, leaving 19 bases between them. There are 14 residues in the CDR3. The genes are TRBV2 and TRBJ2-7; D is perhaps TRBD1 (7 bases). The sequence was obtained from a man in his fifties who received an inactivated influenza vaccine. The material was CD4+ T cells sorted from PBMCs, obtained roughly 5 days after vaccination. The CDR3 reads CASNRGGGTGEQYF. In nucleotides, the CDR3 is TGTGCCAGCAACCGAGGGGGCGGGACTGGCGAGCAGTACTTC.